This T cell receptor (beta chain) emerged from a study of neoadjuvant anti-PD-1 for oral cavity cancer. Overall study context: Around day 43, patients without progression received a fourth nivolumab dose before surgery.

The germline V gene encodes CDR1 SNHLY and CDR2 FYNNEI. V shed 5 bases and J shed 2 bases, with 13 bases lying between them. The CDR3 is made up of 14 amino acids. Time point indicated: after neoadjuvant nivolumab, at surgical resection. Measured with immunoSEQ multiplex PCR; TCRdb has only the in-frame clones, and not every one. The sample holds some 15,000 clones, approximately 73% seen once. V gene TRBV2 combines with J gene TRBJ2-7; TRBD1 might be the D (6 bases). This specimen was PBMCs, taken after nivolumab (anti-PD-1) treatment. This TCR was recovered from a person aged 35 to 85 with oral cavity squamous cell carcinoma. The DNA for the CDR3 is TGTGCCAGCAGTTCTTCACAGGGAACCTACGAGCAGTACTTC. As protein: CASSSSQGTYEQYF.